The 26 T cell receptor beta chains listed next were all sequenced from one sample in a study of shared clonotypes between healthy human individuals. Terminally differentiated effector memory CD45RA+ cells were excluded by CCR7 positive selection of CD45RO-negative cells. The protocol was immunoSEQ multiplex PCR, while the TCRdb copy is restricted to in-frame clones and leaves out a portion. The table lists 450,000 to 700,000 clones, roughly 96% of them singletons. The specimen was naive CD8+ T cells sorted from blood. These receptors originate from a woman aged 30 to 39 in good health.

This chain joins TRBV5-1 and TRBJ2-6, with D tentatively TRBD2 (6 bases). This CDR3 region has 18 residues. Trimming took off 0 bases at V and 4 bases at J, with 17 bases between the two ends. CDR1 is SGHRS and CDR2 is YFSETQ in the germline V gene. This CDR3 is CASSLARRGREGANVLTF. In nucleotides, the CDR3 is TGCGCCAGCAGCTTGGCCAGGCGGGGACGGGAAGGGGCCAACGTCCTGACTTTC.

The chain couples TRBV28 to TRBJ2-7, with D perhaps TRBD1 (7 bases). CDR1 is MDHEN, CDR2 SYDVKM, per germline. Trimming took off 3 bases at V and 6 bases at J, with 12 bases between the two ends. The CDR3 covers 13 residues. The CDR3 bases are TGTGCCAGCAGTTTCGGAGGGGGCTTCGAGCAGTACTTC. As protein: CASSFGGGFEQYF.

The J gene is TRBJ1-1, the V gene TRBV2, with 7 bases that match TRBD1. The CDR3 has 11 amino acids. Germline CDR1 SNHLY, CDR2 FYNNEI. V lost 11 bases and J lost 8; bases outside the gene matches: 8. CDR3 DNA sequence: TGTGCCCTCCAGGGGGGCAGCGAAGCTTTCTTT. Translating it yields CALQGGSEAFF.

Details on this clone: Other DNA sequences of this sample code for an identical CDR3. This sequence joins TRBV19 and TRBJ1-1; D ambiguous. This CDR3 contains 12 residues. CDR1 and CDR2 from the germline V gene are LNHDA and SQIVND (reference sequence). The V end lost 9 bases, the J end lost 2 bases, and 10 bases lay between the germline ends. CDR3 sequence (DNA): TGTGCCAGCTCCCCAGGTAACACTGAAGCTTTCTTT. This sequence encodes CASSPGNTEAFF.

The rearrangement links TRBV19 to TRBJ2-1; weak D call: TRBD2 (6 bases). In germline, CDR1 is LNHDA, CDR2 SQIVND (reference sequence). Trimming cost V 3 bases and J 0 bases, with 21 bases left between them. This CDR3 is built from 19 residues. CDR3 DNA: TGTGCCAGTAGTATGATGTTGGGCGGGACCTACAACTCCTACAATGAGCAGTTCTTC. This encodes CASSMMLGGTYNSYNEQFF.

The chain couples TRBV19 to TRBJ1-5; 8 bases are a match to TRBD1. V shed 4 bases, J shed 3 bases, and the junction held 17 bases outside the gene matches. The CDR3 consists of 19 residues. Looked up from germline, CDR1 is LNHDA and CDR2 is SQIVND (reference sequence). CDR3 protein: CASSTPLPPPGQDNQPQHF. The DNA for the CDR3 is TGTGCCAGTAGTACTCCCCTTCCCCCGCCGGGACAGGACAATCAGCCCCAGCATTTT.

The rearrangement uses TRBV27 and TRBJ2-1; D remains ambiguous. The CDR3 covers 12 residues. Trimming stripped 5 bases from V and 7 bases from J, with 9 bases between. Germline V gives CDR1 MNHEY, CDR2 SMNVEV (reference sequence). The CDR3: CASSPGWNEQFF. CDR3 bases: TGTGCCAGCAGTCCCGGATGGAATGAGCAGTTCTTC.

J is TRBJ1-2 and V is TRBV5-6; 8 bases are a match to TRBD1. J was trimmed by 6 bases and V by 0 bases; bases with no gene match: 10. The CDR3 runs to 16 residues. Germline CDR1 SGHDT, CDR2 YYEEEE. The CDR3 protein is CASSLGLAGGYDGYTF. CDR3 coding DNA: TGTGCCAGCAGCTTGGGGCTGGCAGGGGGCTACGATGGCTACACCTTC. The full variable domain, with the rest looked up from reference TRBV5-6 and TRBJ1-2, is DAGVTQSPTHLIKTRGQQVTLRCSPKSGHDTVSWYQQALGQGPQFIFQYYEEEERQRGNFPDRFSGHQFPNYSSELNVNALLLGDSALYLCASSLGLAGGYDGYTFGSGTRLTVV.

Only one count was recorded for this clone. The V and J genes are TRBV5-6 and TRBJ2-7, with D uncertain. Germline V CDR1 and CDR2: SGHDT, YYEEEE. CDR3 length equals 15 residues. The germline V and J ends were trimmed by 4 bases and 7 bases, with 21 bases remaining between them. The CDR3 here is CASSAGFTEYGEQYF. The CDR3 DNA reads TGTGCCAGCAGCGCCGGTTTTACGGAGTATGGGGAGCAGTACTTC.

The chain is built from TRBV5-5 and TRBJ2-1; 11 bases align to TRBD2. The ends lost 7 bases at V and 7 bases at J; junction bases unmatched: 4. The CDR3 runs 13 residues. The germline CDR1 and CDR2 sequences are SGHKS and YYEKEE (reference sequence). In nucleotides, the CDR3 is TGTGCCAGCCTAGCGGGAGGTCGTAATGAGCAGTTCTTC. Amino acids: CASLAGGRNEQFF.

The CDR3 region is CASSSGDRSYEQYF. CDR3 coding DNA: TGTGCCAGCAGCTCAGGGGACAGGTCCTACGAGCAGTACTTC. The chain joins TRBV7-9 to TRBJ2-7, with 8 bases aligning to TRBD1. CDR1 is SEHNR and CDR2 is FQNEAQ in the germline V gene (reference sequence). The CDR3 is 14 amino acids. V was clipped by 4 bases and J by 1 base; unmatched bases: 3.

The chain combines TRBV14 with TRBJ2-7; D is unresolved. The CDR3 length is 13 residues. Germline V CDR1 and CDR2: SGHDN, FVKESK. V lost 4 bases and J 7 bases, leaving 14 bases between the germline ends. This CDR3 reads CASSRTAPWEQYF. CDR3 nucleotides: TGTGCCAGCAGCCGTACGGCCCCGTGGGAGCAGTACTTC. Using reference TRBV14 and TRBJ2-7 for the parts outside the CDR3, the full variable domain is EAGVTQFPSHSVIEKGQTVTLRCDPISGHDNLYWYRRVMGKEIKFLLHFVKESKQDESGMPNNRFLAERTGGTYSTLKVQPAELEDSGVYFCASSRTAPWEQYFGPGTRLTVT.

This clone was recorded only once. The chain recombines TRBV5-6 with TRBJ2-1; 8 bases are shared with TRBD1. V shed 0 bases and J 6 bases; nucleotides not matched to a gene: 5. The CDR3 is 15 amino acids. Germline lookup yields CDR1 SGHDT and CDR2 YYEEEE. CDR3 bases: TGTGCCAGCAGCTTGGGACAGGGGTACGTCAATGAGCAGTTCTTC. Protein sequence: CASSLGQGYVNEQFF.

This rearrangement joins TRBV5-8 to TRBJ2-7, with 7 bases fitting TRBD1. Trimming at V came to 5 bases and at J to 6 bases, leaving 8 bases not matched to a gene. The germline V gene has CDR1 SGHTS and CDR2 YDEGEE. The CDR3 extends over 13 amino acids. CDR3 protein: CASSFGTGAEQYF. DNA of the CDR3: TGTGCCAGCAGTTTTGGAACAGGGGCCGAGCAGTACTTC.

J is TRBJ2-7 and V is TRBV10-1; the D is unclear. V lost 8 bases and J lost 2, with 13 bases in between. This CDR3 has 13 residues. CDR1 and CDR2 (germline): WNHNN, SYGVQD (reference sequence). Written as DNA, the CDR3 is TGCGCCAGCTCAATGGGAATCACCTACGAGCAGTACTTC. Translating it yields CASSMGITYEQYF.

The chain couples TRBV28 to TRBJ2-2, with 7 bases that match TRBD2. V lost 3 bases, J lost 6 bases, and 10 bases stayed unmatched. This CDR3 has 16 amino acids. From germline, CDR1 is MDHEN and CDR2 SYDVKM. The CDR3 spells CASSFRAGSGSGELFF. CDR3 DNA sequence: TGTGCCAGCAGTTTCAGAGCGGGAAGTGGGTCCGGGGAGCTGTTTTTT.

V usage is TRBV7-9 and J usage is TRBJ2-2, with 10 bases identical to TRBD1. Germline V gives CDR1 SEHNR, CDR2 FQNEAQ (reference sequence). J gave up 6 bases and V 5 bases, and 12 bases lay outside the gene matches. CDR3 length: 17 residues. The CDR3 DNA sequence: TGTGCCAGCAGCCAATGGGACAGGGGATCAAATGCCGGGGAGCTGTTTTTT. Protein: CASSQWDRGSNAGELFF.

V is TRBV6-1 and J is TRBJ1-1, with 7 bases that match TRBD1. The V gene end was trimmed by 6 bases and the J gene end by 2 bases; junction bases not matched to a gene: 3. The length of the CDR3 is 13 residues. Germline loops: CDR1 MNHNS, CDR2 SASEGT. The CDR3: CASRTGPNTEAFF. Here the CDR3 DNA reads TGTGCCAGCAGGACAGGGCCAAACACTGAAGCTTTCTTT.

This clone has only one observation. The rearrangement joins TRBV10-2 to TRBJ2-2; D possibly corresponds to TRBD2 (5 bases). CDR1 and CDR2 from the germline V gene are WSHSY and SAAADI. The CDR3 totals 13 residues. The V gene lost 7 bases and the J gene lost 2 bases, with 8 bases spanning the gap. The CDR3 bases are TGCGCCAGCAACGACTACAACACCGGGGAGCTGTTTTTT. The encoded protein is CASNDYNTGELFF.

V is TRBV7-9 and J is TRBJ1-1; D ambiguous. The V gene's germline CDR1 is SEHNR and CDR2 FQNEAQ (reference sequence). Trimming removed 7 bases at V and 1 base at J, with 13 bases between. The CDR3 extends over 14 amino acids. For the CDR3, the DNA is TGTGCCAGCAACGGCGGCCCCAGGAACACTGAAGCTTTCTTT. Protein sequence: CASNGGPRNTEAFF.

V gene TRBV5-1 combines with J gene TRBJ2-7; D is ambiguous. The V gene lost 4 bases and the J gene lost 3 bases, with 11 bases spanning the gap. CDR3 length: 13 amino acids. CDR1 SGHRS and CDR2 YFSETQ come from the germline V gene. The CDR3 loop is CASSRQRDYEQYF. In DNA, the CDR3 is TGCGCCAGCAGCCGGCAGCGAGACTACGAGCAGTACTTC.

This chain connects TRBV6-5 to TRBJ2-7; 7 bases map to TRBD2. The CDR3 spans 15 residues. Looked up from germline, CDR1 is MNHEY and CDR2 is SVGAGI. Trimming removed 5 bases from V and 0 bases from J; junction bases left unmatched: 7. The DNA of the CDR3 is TGTGCCAGCAGTCCTTGGCGGGGGAGCTCCTACGAGCAGTACTTC. It yields the protein CASSPWRGSSYEQYF.

The chain has TRBV6-5 and TRBJ1-2; 7 bases agree with TRBD1. The germline CDR1 and CDR2 sequences are MNHEY and SVGAGI. The V gene end was trimmed by 6 bases and the J gene end by 4 bases; junction bases not matched to a gene: 8. This CDR3 contains 14 residues. In nucleotides, the CDR3 is TGTGCCAGCAGCCCGACAGGGCCCGTCTATGGCTACACCTTC. Translated: CASSPTGPVYGYTF.

This rearrangement joins TRBV27 to TRBJ2-3, with TRBD2 matching 11 bases. Germline V CDR1 and CDR2: MNHEY, SMNVEV (reference sequence). The CDR3 loop spans 14 amino acids. V shed 5 bases and J 7 bases; nucleotides not matched to a gene: 5. The CDR3 is CASSVAGGGYTQYF. The CDR3 coding sequence is TGTGCCAGCAGTGTAGCGGGAGGGGGTTATACGCAGTATTTT.

The rearrangement joins TRBV11-2 to TRBJ2-7; the match to TRBD2 covers 10 bases. Germline CDR1 reads SGHAT; CDR2 reads FQNNGV. The ends lost 4 bases at V and 0 bases at J; junction bases unmatched: 3. The CDR3 totals 15 residues. The CDR3 spells CASSYWTSGSYEQYF. The CDR3 region has the DNA TGTGCCAGCAGCTACTGGACTAGCGGCTCCTACGAGCAGTACTTC.

The V gene is TRBV5-7, the J gene TRBJ2-5; TRBD1 might be the D (5 bases). Judging by the DNA end, TRBJ2-7 fits better; the J call may be wrong. TRBV5-7 is designated an ORF whose function remains uncertain. The CDR3 sequence is 14 residues long. The DNA of the CDR3 is TGTGCCAGCAGCTTGGGTGACAGAGCCTACGAGCAGTACTTC. Protein sequence: CASSLGDRAYEQYF.